This T cell receptor (beta chain) was sequenced for a study of blood T cell repertoires in COVID-19 (dated by TCRdb to about 2020). As for the study more broadly: The collaborator samples originated in the United States, Italy and Spain and spanned the acute and convalescent phases of COVID-19. The prospective study material was composed of cDNA or gDNA derived from T cells, B-cell-depleted T cells, or PBMCs. Subjects who had been exposed to COVID-19, were actively infected with it, or had recovered from it provided the deeply sampled blood TCRbeta repertoires that made up the dataset. The repertoires were released in a freely available public database meant as a resource for research on the immune response to SARS-CoV-2. Samples were obtained from the ongoing ImmuneRACE study (first 160 participants) and from 1,200 or so subjects provided by 6 global collaborators. The sample metadata nearly always contained a de-identified subject ID, COVID-19 status, age in years and sex. Where available, HLA class I and class II types were taken from metadata supplied by the sample provider and were not determined by assay-based typing. Broad study findings and their caveats: Clinical and demographic metadata were provided uncurated, with the amount varying by source and participant.

TCRbeta CDR3 regions were amplified from genomic DNA using the immunoSEQ Assay, a bias-controlled multiplex PCR. In the paper's pipeline: The number of nucleated cells in each sample was estimated by amplification of reference gene primers within the assay. Sequence reads were collapsed and filtered to measure the absolute abundance of every unique TCRbeta CDR3 rearrangement. For each sample, productive Simpson clonality was calculated by taking the square root of Simpson's diversity index across productive rearrangements. TCRdb limited this immuneACCESS table to in-frame rearrangements with V and J called. A share of clones is missing; checked studies link under half to unresolved V genes, and the rest is unexplained. Clonal size and the V and J genes are those of that table, whereas D and trimming came from the DNA. For this sample the table gives 300,000 or so clones, of which roughly 82% were detected only once. The ten largest clones capture around 1.7% of the sample.

From cysteine to phenylalanine, the CDR3 is 16 amino acids long. Only the CDR3 portion is preserved as DNA: 48 bases, with reading frame beginning at the first base. CDR1 and CDR2, per the germline V gene, are MDHEN and SYDVKM. V is pared back by 1 base and J by 1 base, with 10 bases lying between the germline termini. In regard to this clone: Its target antigen remains unknown. There are no base qualities to consult, and no much larger clone falls within one base. This CDR3 is also generated by other DNA sequences in the sample.

Collaborating institutions collected whole blood in K2EDTA tubes following their own protocols. Collaborator samples were shipped for TCRbeta analysis as frozen whole blood, isolated PBMCs, or DNA extracted from either sample type. The origin of this receptor is a woman in her 50s with acute or convalescent COVID-19. Sequenced material: peripheral blood. The chain joins TRBV28 to TRBJ1-4; the D gene is not confidently resolved. DNA sequence: TGTGCCAGCAGTTTATTGGTAGGAGGAACTAATGAAAAACTGTTTTTT. Its product reads: CASSLLVGGTNEKLFF.